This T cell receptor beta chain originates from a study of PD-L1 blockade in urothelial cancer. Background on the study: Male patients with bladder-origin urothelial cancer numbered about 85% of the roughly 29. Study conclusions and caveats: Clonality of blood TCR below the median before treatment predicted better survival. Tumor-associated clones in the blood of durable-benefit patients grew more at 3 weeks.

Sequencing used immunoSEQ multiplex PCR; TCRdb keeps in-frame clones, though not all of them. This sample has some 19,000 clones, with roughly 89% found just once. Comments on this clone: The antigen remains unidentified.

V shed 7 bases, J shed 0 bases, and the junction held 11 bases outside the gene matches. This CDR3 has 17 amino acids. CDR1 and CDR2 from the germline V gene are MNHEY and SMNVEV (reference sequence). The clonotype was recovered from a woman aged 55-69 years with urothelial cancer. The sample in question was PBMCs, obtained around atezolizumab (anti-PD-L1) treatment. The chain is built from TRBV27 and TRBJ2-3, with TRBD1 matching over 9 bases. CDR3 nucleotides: TGTGCCAGCATCAAAATGTCCGGGACAGGGAGCACAGATACGCAGTATTTT. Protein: CASIKMSGTGSTDTQYF.